The 15 T cell receptor beta chains given below trace back to one sample, sequenced in a study of blood T cells in healthy people across ages. Using a J-beta primer mix together with a sample-barcoded 5' primer, a second PCR was run for roughly 7 to 12 cycles. TCRdb called the 5' RACE reads again in MiXCR, with one record for every CDR3 protein. The table shows approximately 1,000,000 distinct CDR3 sequences, with about two fifths occurring only once. Sequenced input: blood. The origin of the receptors is a man younger than 30 in good health.

This clonotype came up once. V usage is TRBV5-5 and J usage is TRBJ2-2; D ambiguous. V shed 1 base and J shed 6 bases, with 13 bases lying between them. This CDR3 contains 15 residues. The germline gives CDR1 SGHKS, CDR2 YYEKEE (reference sequence). The DNA for the CDR3 is TGTGCCAGCAGCTTGTACCAGGCCGAACCCGGGGAGCTGTTTTTT. Its protein product is CASSLYQAEPGELFF.

CDR3 coding DNA: TGTGCCAGCAGCCAAGTCACGTCGGCTAGCGGGGGGAATGAGCAGTACTTC. Translation gives CASSQVTSASGGNEQYF. The chain combines TRBV3-1 with TRBJ2-7, with TRBD2 matching 11 bases. CDR1 is LGHDT, CDR2 YNNKEL, per germline (reference sequence). V trimming: 1 base; J trimming: 7 bases; junction bases outside the gene matches: 12. The CDR3 has 17 amino acids.

This chain uses TRBV27 with TRBJ1-2; TRBD1 matches at 8 bases. Germline assignment: CDR1 MNHEY and CDR2 SMNVEV (reference sequence). The CDR3 is 14 amino acids. Germline trimming cut 3 bases from V and 8 bases from J; bases unmatched to any gene: 8. In nucleotides, the CDR3 is TGTGCCAGCAGTTTGGGCCAGGGGGCGACGGGCTACACCTTC. Its protein is CASSLGQGATGYTF.

This clonotype was seen a handful of times. This rearrangement joins TRBV6-2 or TRBV6-3 to TRBJ1-5; no firm D call. With 6 bases removed from V and 0 bases from J, the gap between germline ends came to 18 bases. The germline gives CDR1 MNHEY, CDR2 SVGEGT. The CDR3 totals 17 residues. CDR3 loop: CASRSTQGHFSNQPQHF. In nucleotides, the CDR3 is TGTGCCAGCAGGTCCACTCAAGGCCATTTTAGCAATCAGCCCCAGCATTTT.

The rearrangement uses TRBV6-2 or TRBV6-3 and TRBJ2-5; 9 nucleotides agree with TRBD1. The CDR3 has 16 residues. Germline CDR1 reads MNHEY; CDR2 reads SVGEGT. The ends lost 2 bases at V and 11 bases at J; junction bases unmatched: 15. As DNA, the CDR3 is TGTGCCAGCAGTTACGCTTCCGGGACAGGGACGAATGAGCAGTACTTC. Translated: CASSYASGTGTNEQYF.

The rearrangement joins TRBV6-2 or TRBV6-3 to TRBJ2-5; the D gene is possibly TRBD2 (5 bases). CDR3 length: 11 amino acids. V was cut by 4 bases and J by 11 bases, with 11 bases left in between. Germline CDR1 is MNHEY and CDR2 is SVGEGT. This CDR3 reads CASSSGREQYF. CDR3 nucleotide sequence: TGTGCCAGCAGTTCCGGTAGGGAGCAGTACTTC.

The V call is TRBV12-3 or TRBV12-4, the J call TRBJ1-1; D unresolved. This CDR3 region has 15 residues. V was clipped by 0 bases and J by 5 bases, with 13 bases between them. CDR3 in amino acids: CASSLASQSRTEAFF. CDR3 DNA sequence: TGTGCCAGCAGTTTAGCTTCGCAGTCGCGGACTGAAGCTTTCTTT.

This clonotype was observed a handful of times. The chain employs TRBV9 and TRBJ2-1, with 7 bases identical to TRBD1. The junction had 3 bases not matched to a gene; V was cut back by 3 bases and J by 9 bases. CDR1 SGDLS and CDR2 YYNGEE come from the germline V gene. The CDR3 is 12 residues long. CDR3 nucleotide sequence: TGTGCCAGCAGCGCCGACAGGGTTGAGCAGTTCTTC. Translation: CASSADRVEQFF. The whole variable domain, remainder taken from reference TRBV9 and TRBJ2-1, is DSGVTQTPKHLITATGQRVTLRCSPRSGDLSVYWYQQSLDQGLQFLIQYYNGEERAKGNILERFSAQQFPDLHSELNLSSLELGDSALYFCASSADRVEQFFGPGTRLTVL.

This clonotype came up once. This chain links TRBV27 with TRBJ2-2, with no clear D. This CDR3 region has 13 residues. The germline V gene encodes CDR1 MNHEY and CDR2 SMNVEV (reference sequence). Trimming pared 5 bases from V and 4 bases from J, leaving 8 bases between. The CDR3 reads CASSVTATGELFF. Here the CDR3 DNA reads TGTGCCAGCAGTGTAACAGCCACCGGGGAGCTGTTTTTT.

The chain carries TRBV4-3 and TRBJ1-6; the D gene is possibly TRBD1 (5 bases). The length of the CDR3 is 17 residues. Germline V CDR1 and CDR2: LGHNA, YSLEER. Trimming shortened V by 0 bases and J by 0 bases, and 9 bases separated the two germline ends. The CDR3: CASSQDGGGSYNSPLHF. The DNA of the CDR3 is TGCGCCAGCAGCCAAGATGGGGGGGGCTCCTATAATTCACCCCTCCACTTT.

This clonotype came up a few times. The V call is TRBV20-1, the J call TRBJ1-1; no firm D call. V gave up 3 bases and J gave up 0 bases, with 5 bases separating them. Germline values: CDR1 DFQATT, CDR2 SNEGSKA (reference sequence). The CDR3 covers 12 residues. The CDR3 protein is CSARDLNTEAFF. The CDR3 DNA reads as TGCAGTGCTAGGGACCTGAACACTGAAGCTTTCTTT.

This clonotype was counted at least ten times. The rearrangement joins TRBV7-8 to TRBJ2-1; 8 nucleotides align to TRBD2. Germline CDR1 reads SGHVS; CDR2 reads FQNEAQ. The CDR3 sequence is 15 residues long. The V segment lost 10 bases and the J segment 4 bases; nucleotides outside the gene matches: 12. The CDR3 nucleotides read TGTGCCACCGTTTACGGCGGGGGGCAATACAATGAGCAGTTCTTC. Its translation is CATVYGGGQYNEQFF.

The gene calls are TRBV12-3 or TRBV12-4 and TRBJ1-6, with D possibly TRBD1 on 5 matching bases. Trimming pared 1 base from V and 12 bases from J, leaving 13 bases between. CDR3 length: 14 amino acids. The CDR3 here is CASSLGQAQGPLHF. CDR3 DNA sequence: TGTGCCAGCAGTTTAGGGCAGGCGCAGGGACCCCTCCACTTT.

The J gene is TRBJ2-3, the V gene TRBV20-1, with 9 bases that match TRBD2. V lost 5 bases to trimming and J lost 0 bases; unmatched junction nucleotides: 6. CDR1 DFQATT and CDR2 SNEGSKA come from the germline V gene (reference sequence). This CDR3 has 15 amino acids. The CDR3 nucleotides are TGCAGTGCTCACCTAGCGGGGAGTAGCACAGATACGCAGTATTTT. Its translation is CSAHLAGSSTDTQYF.

In DNA form, the CDR3 reads TGCAGTGCTAGACCGCCCTCCTACAATGAGCAGTTCTTC. This translates into CSARPPSYNEQFF. The chain joins TRBV20-1 to TRBJ2-1; D is uncertain. With 2 bases removed from V and 0 bases from J, the gap between germline ends came to 5 bases. Germline values: CDR1 DFQATT, CDR2 SNEGSKA (reference sequence). There are 13 residues in the CDR3.